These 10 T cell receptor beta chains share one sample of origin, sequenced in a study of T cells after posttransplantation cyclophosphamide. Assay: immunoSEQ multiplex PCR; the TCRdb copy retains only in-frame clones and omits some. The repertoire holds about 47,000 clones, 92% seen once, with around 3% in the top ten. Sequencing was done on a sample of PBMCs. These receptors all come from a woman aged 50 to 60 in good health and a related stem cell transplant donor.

CDR3 DNA: TGTGCCAGCAGTCCTGGACAGGGGGCGTTTCGGCAGTATTTGGTGGGGCAGTTCTTC. This codes for CASSPGQGAFRQYLVGQFF. This chain uses TRBV27 with TRBJ2-1, with 11 bases aligning to TRBD1. The CDR3 extends over 19 amino acids. Germline values: CDR1 MNHEY, CDR2 SMNVEV (reference sequence). V gave up 5 bases and J gave up 12 bases; unmatched junction bases: 24.

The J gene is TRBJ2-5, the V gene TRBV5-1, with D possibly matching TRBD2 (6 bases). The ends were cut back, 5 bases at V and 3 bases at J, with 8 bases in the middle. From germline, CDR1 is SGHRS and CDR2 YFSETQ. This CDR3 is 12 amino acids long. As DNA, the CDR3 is TGCGCCAGCAGTAGCGGAAAAGAGACCCAGTACTTC. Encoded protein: CASSSGKETQYF.

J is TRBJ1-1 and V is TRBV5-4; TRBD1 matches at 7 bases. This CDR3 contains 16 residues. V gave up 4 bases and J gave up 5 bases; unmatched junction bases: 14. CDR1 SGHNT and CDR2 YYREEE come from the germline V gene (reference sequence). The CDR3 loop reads CASSPGGMDRWTEAFF. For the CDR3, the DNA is TGTGCCAGCAGCCCTGGCGGGATGGACAGGTGGACTGAAGCTTTCTTT.

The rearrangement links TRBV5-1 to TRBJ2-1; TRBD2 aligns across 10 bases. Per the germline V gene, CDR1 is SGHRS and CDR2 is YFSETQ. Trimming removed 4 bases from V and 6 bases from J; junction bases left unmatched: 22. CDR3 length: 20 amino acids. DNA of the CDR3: TGCGCCAGCAGCCTCACTGGCAGCCAGGGGCGGCCTAGCGGGGGCAATGAGCAGTTCTTC. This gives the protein CASSLTGSQGRPSGGNEQFF.

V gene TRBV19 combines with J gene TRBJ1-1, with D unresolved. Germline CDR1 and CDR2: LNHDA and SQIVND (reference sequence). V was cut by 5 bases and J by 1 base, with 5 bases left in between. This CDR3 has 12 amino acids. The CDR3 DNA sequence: TGTGCCAGTAGTCCGAGGAACACTGAAGCTTTCTTT. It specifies CASSPRNTEAFF. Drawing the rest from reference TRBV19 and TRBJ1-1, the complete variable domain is DGGITQSPKYLFRKEGQNVTLSCEQNLNHDAMYWYRQDPGQGLRLIYYSQIVNDFQKGDIAEGYSVSREKKESFPLTVTSAQKNPTAFYLCASSPRNTEAFFGQGTRLTVV.

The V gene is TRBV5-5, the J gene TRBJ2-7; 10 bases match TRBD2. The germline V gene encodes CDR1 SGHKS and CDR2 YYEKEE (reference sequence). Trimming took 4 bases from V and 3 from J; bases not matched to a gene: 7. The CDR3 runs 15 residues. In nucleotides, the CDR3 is TGTGCCAGCAGCCCCGGGACTAGCGCAAACTACGAGCAGTACTTC. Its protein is CASSPGTSANYEQYF.

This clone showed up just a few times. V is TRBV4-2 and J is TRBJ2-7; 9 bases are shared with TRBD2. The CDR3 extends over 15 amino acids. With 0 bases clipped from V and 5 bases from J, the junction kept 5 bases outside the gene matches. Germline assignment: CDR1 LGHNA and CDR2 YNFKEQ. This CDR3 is CASSQERGGRDEQYF. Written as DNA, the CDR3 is TGTGCCAGCAGCCAAGAGCGGGGGGGCCGTGACGAGCAGTACTTC.

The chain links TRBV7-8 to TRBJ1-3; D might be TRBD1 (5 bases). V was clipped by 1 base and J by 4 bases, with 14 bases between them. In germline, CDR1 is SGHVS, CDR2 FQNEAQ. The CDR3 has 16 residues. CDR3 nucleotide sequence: TGTGCCAGCAGCTTAGTGCCGCAGGGCCAGGGAAACACCATATATTTT. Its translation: CASSLVPQGQGNTIYF. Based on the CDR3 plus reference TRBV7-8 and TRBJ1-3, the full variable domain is GAGVSQSPRYKVAKRGQDVALRCDPISGHVSLFWYQQALGQGPEFLTYFQNEAQLDKSGLPSDRFFAERPEGSVSTLKIQRTQQEDSAVYLCASSLVPQGQGNTIYFGEGSWLTVV.

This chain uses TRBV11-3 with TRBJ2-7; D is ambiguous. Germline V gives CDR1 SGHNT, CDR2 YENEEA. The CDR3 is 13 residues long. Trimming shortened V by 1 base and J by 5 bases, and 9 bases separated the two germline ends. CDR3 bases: TGTGCCAGCAGCTTAGTGGCCCGGGACGAGCAGTACTTC. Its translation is CASSLVARDEQYF.

In DNA, the CDR3 is TGTGCCATCAGTGGGTCGGAGGGGCAGCCCCAGCATTTT. This sequence encodes CAISGSEGQPQHF. The chain uses TRBV10-3 and TRBJ1-5, with D possibly TRBD1 on 5 matching bases. The CDR3 runs to 13 residues. V was shortened by 4 bases and J by 7 bases, with 11 bases between the two germline ends. The germline V gene has CDR1 ENHRY and CDR2 SYGVKD.